The entry below describes one TCR beta chain. Its antigen remains unknown. This CDR3 contains 16 residues. Germline CDR1 is SNHLY and CDR2 is FYNNEI. V shed 1 base and J shed 6 bases, with 18 bases lying between them. This entry is derived from a study of cytomegalovirus exposure and HLA in healthy donors. Primers for the PCR totalled 60 Vbeta and 13 Jbeta. In the original processing: About 11 million of around 85 million unique TCR beta chains were shared, per a later count. Clones were sequenced by immunoSEQ multiplex PCR, and TCRdb holds only the in-frame ones, with some missing. V, J and clone size are taken as reported in that table, and D and trimming were inferred from the DNA itself. This sample has about 200,000 clones; roughly 80% occur once, and the top ten carry approximately 2.8%. Study-level results: Analyses of presence/absence relied on an assumption of roughly uniform sequencing depth across donors. In a later analysis, parvovirus B19, influenza, CMV and Epstein-Barr virus appeared linked to several top co-occurrence clusters. Cytomegalovirus-associated TCR beta chains were listed, numbering under 200.

V gene TRBV2 combines with J gene TRBJ1-2; maybe TRBD1 (5 bases). The sequence came from a man younger than 40 in good health and CMV-seronegative. Source material: PBMCs. CDR3 in amino acids: CASSEGRVTFTNGYTF. DNA of the CDR3: TGTGCCAGCAGTGAAGGCAGGGTAACCTTTACCAATGGCTACACCTTC.